Below, 26 T cell receptor beta chains from the same sample are listed, as sequenced in a study of T cell responses to AZD1222 COVID-19 vaccine. TCRdb's copy holds only in-frame clones and misses some; the assay was immunoSEQ multiplex PCR. The sample contains roughly 110,000 clones, 90% of which appear only once. Specimen: peripheral blood, collected 28 days after the second AZD1222 dose. These receptors came from an adult who received the AZD1222 COVID-19 vaccine.

This chain links TRBV10-3 with TRBJ1-6, with 9 nucleotides matching TRBD1. The CDR3 has 17 amino acids. Trimming cost V 4 bases and J 8 bases; bases outside gene matches: 12. Germline assignment: CDR1 ENHRY and CDR2 SYGVKD. The CDR3 reads CAISVASTGGLDSPLHF. The CDR3 bases are TGTGCCATCAGTGTAGCTAGTACAGGGGGCCTGGATTCACCCCTCCACTTT.

The genes are TRBV2 and TRBJ2-7; 10 positions agree with TRBD1. CDR3 length: 14 amino acids. Trimming at V came to 6 bases and at J to 1 base, leaving 3 bases not matched to a gene. CDR1 is SNHLY and CDR2 is FYNNEI in the germline V gene. Written as DNA, the CDR3 is TGTGCCAGCAGGACAGGGGGCGGGTCCTACGAGCAGTACTTC. This sequence encodes CASRTGGGSYEQYF.

This rearrangement joins TRBV24-1 to TRBJ1-2; D uncertain. Between the trimmed V and J ends, which lost 0 bases and 0 bases, there was a span of 16 bases. The CDR3 contains 18 residues. Germline-derived CDR1 and CDR2 are KGHDR and SFDVKD. CDR3 bases: TGTGCCACCAGTGATTTGCGAAAGGGTGAGTTAGCTAACTATGGCTACACCTTC. Its protein is CATSDLRKGELANYGYTF.

Details on this clone: The junction does not match germline at one end; this may be a read error. The V gene is TRBV6-2 or TRBV6-3, the J gene TRBJ1-5, with 7 bases matching TRBD1. The V gene's germline CDR1 is MNHEY and CDR2 SVGEGT. The CDR3 loop spans 15 amino acids. CDR3 protein: CASSLTGSSDQPQHF. CDR3 coding DNA: TGTGCCAGCAGCTTGACAGGGTCTAGCGATCAGCCCCAGCATTTT.

This chain links TRBV12-3 or TRBV12-4 with TRBJ1-2, with unresolved D. The CDR3 has 13 residues. The V gene lost 5 bases and the J gene lost 3 bases, with 10 bases spanning the gap. The CDR3 here is CASSPRRYYGYTF. The DNA for the CDR3 is TGTGCCAGCAGTCCAAGACGGTACTATGGCTACACCTTC.

The chain employs TRBV19 and TRBJ2-7, with 8 bases fitting TRBD1. J was trimmed by 5 bases and V by 6 bases; bases with no gene match: 9. Germline V lookup: CDR1 LNHDA, CDR2 SQIVND (reference sequence). This CDR3 has 14 residues. As DNA, the CDR3 is TGTGCCAGTAGCGACAGGGACAGGTTCAACGAGCAGTACTTC. Translated: CASSDRDRFNEQYF.

The chain employs TRBV21-1 and TRBJ2-2; TRBD1, as called in the table, went unchecked against the DNA. TRBV21-1 has pseudogene status. This CDR3 is built from 15 residues. In DNA form, the CDR3 reads TGTGCCAGCAGCAGCCGGGACAGGGACACCGGGGAGCTGTTTTTT. Protein: CASSSRDRDTGELFF.

V usage is TRBV19 and J usage is TRBJ2-1; perhaps D is TRBD1 or TRBD2 (5 bases each). Germline assignment: CDR1 LNHDA and CDR2 SQIVND (reference sequence). The CDR3 sequence is 14 residues long. V was shortened by 3 bases and J by 5 bases, with 11 bases between the two germline ends. Here the CDR3 reads CASSIWGSDNEQFF. CDR3 sequence (DNA): TGTGCCAGTAGTATCTGGGGGAGTGACAATGAGCAGTTCTTC.

The chain uses TRBV28 and TRBJ2-3, with a weak D call TRBD2 (6 bases). V lost 3 bases and J lost 1, with 11 bases in between. The length of the CDR3 is 15 residues. Germline assignment: CDR1 MDHEN and CDR2 SYDVKM. The chain's CDR3 is CASSLGGWGTDTQYF. CDR3 nucleotide sequence: TGTGCCAGCAGTTTGGGGGGATGGGGCACAGATACGCAGTATTTT.

This clone showed up just a few times. The J gene is TRBJ1-1, the V gene TRBV21-1; the D segment call TRBD1 is taken from the table without a DNA check. TRBV21-1 is described as a pseudogene. The CDR3 covers 16 residues. The CDR3 DNA reads as TGTGCCAGCAGCAATAATCGTTCAGAACCGAACACTGAAGCTTTCTTT. Protein product: CASSNNRSEPNTEAFF.

This chain links TRBV21-1 with TRBJ1-2. TRBV21-1 constitutes a pseudogene. This CDR3 region has 14 residues. The DNA for the CDR3 is TGTGCCAGCAGCAAACCAAATAGGGAGTATGGCTACACCTTC. Translated, it gives CASSKPNREYGYTF.

This clone appeared once. The chain recombines TRBV12-3 or TRBV12-4 with TRBJ1-2, with D hard to call. The CDR3 loop spans 12 amino acids. V was trimmed by 4 bases and J by 5 bases, leaving 8 bases between them. CDR3 loop: CASSSDGYGYTF. CDR3 DNA sequence: TGTGCCAGCAGTTCGGACGGATATGGCTACACCTTC.

The chain joins TRBV11-1 to TRBJ2-1, with D uncertain. CDR1 is SGHAT, CDR2 FQDESV, per germline (reference sequence). The CDR3 sequence is 16 residues long. Trimming took off 5 bases at V and 0 bases at J, with 14 bases between the two ends. The CDR3 bases are TGTGCCAGCAGCCTCCGGACCACTGGCTCCTACAATGAGCAGTTCTTC. Translating gives CASSLRTTGSYNEQFF.

V and J are TRBV4-1 and TRBJ1-2, with D possibly TRBD1 on 6 matching bases. Deletions cut 3 bases from V and 5 bases from J, with 13 bases between. This CDR3 comprises 14 residues. Per the germline V gene, CDR1 is MGHRA and CDR2 is YSYEKL. CDR3 residues: CASSQYTGKYGYTF. The DNA of the CDR3 is TGCGCCAGCAGCCAGTACACAGGGAAATATGGCTACACCTTC.

CDR3 in amino acids: CASSARPSSYNEQFF. The CDR3 DNA reads TGTGCCAGCAGCGCGCGCCCTAGCTCCTACAATGAGCAGTTCTTC. The rearrangement joins TRBV9 to TRBJ2-1; no clear D. The CDR3 spans 15 residues. Trimming left V 3 bases short and J 0 bases short, with 10 bases between. CDR1 and CDR2 from the germline V gene are SGDLS and YYNGEE.

In its sample, this clone was seen once. This chain joins TRBV7-8 and TRBJ1-6; 7 bases map to TRBD1. Germline V gene sequence: CDR1 SGHVS, CDR2 FQNEAQ. There are 14 residues in the CDR3. V was pared by 5 bases and J by 7 bases, with 5 bases of the junction left unmatched. CDR3 nucleotides: TGTGCCAGCAGCCGGGACAGCAAGAATTCACCCCTCCACTTT. It is translated as CASSRDSKNSPLHF.

The gene calls are TRBV7-2 and TRBJ2-7; no reliable D call. The CDR3 consists of 13 residues. V gave up 1 base and J gave up 6 bases, with 10 bases separating them. Germline loops: CDR1 SGHTA, CDR2 FQGNSA. The DNA for the CDR3 is TGTGCCAGCAGCTTAGGGGTCTATGGCGAGCAGTACTTC. This translates into CASSLGVYGEQYF.

The V call is TRBV5-1, the J call TRBJ1-5; D gene unclear. This CDR3 contains 13 residues. Germline V gene lookup returns CDR1 SGHRS and CDR2 YFSETQ. Trimming cost V 0 bases and J 3 bases, with 4 bases left between them. This CDR3 is CASSLGYNQPQHF. The CDR3 nucleotides are TGCGCCAGCAGCTTGGGGTACAATCAGCCCCAGCATTTT.

This clone was counted a single time. V gene TRBV6-5 combines with J gene TRBJ2-5; TRBD2 matches 14 bases. This CDR3 spans 15 amino acids. Unmatched junction bases numbered 2, after V lost 8 bases and J lost 0 bases. Germline assignment: CDR1 MNHEY and CDR2 SVGAGI. Here the CDR3 DNA reads TGTGCCAGCGGGGGACTAGCGGGGGACCAAGAGACCCAGTACTTC. This gives the protein CASGGLAGDQETQYF.

CDR3 DNA: TGTGCCAGCAGTGCCCCTCCGGGGACCGAGCAGTACTTC. Encoded protein: CASSAPPGTEQYF. The chain uses TRBV12-3 or TRBV12-4 and TRBJ2-7, with D possibly being TRBD1 or TRBD2 (5 bases each). The CDR3 contains 13 residues. Trimming shortened V by 5 bases and J by 6 bases, and 14 bases separated the two germline ends.

The chain recombines TRBV19 with TRBJ2-5; 8 bases line up with TRBD1. The trim removed 2 bases at V and 5 bases at J, leaving 7 bases unmatched. The germline V gene encodes CDR1 LNHDA and CDR2 SQIVND (reference sequence). The CDR3 is 15 residues long. The CDR3 is CASSISPHRGETQYF. DNA of the CDR3: TGTGCCAGTAGTATAAGCCCCCACAGGGGGGAGACCCAGTACTTC. Combining the CDR3 with reference TRBV19 and TRBJ2-5 gives the whole variable domain DGGITQSPKYLFRKEGQNVTLSCEQNLNHDAMYWYRQDPGQGLRLIYYSQIVNDFQKGDIAEGYSVSREKKESFPLTVTSAQKNPTAFYLCASSISPHRGETQYFGPGTRLLVL.

The chain has TRBV19 and TRBJ1-2; D not resolved. From germline, CDR1 is LNHDA and CDR2 SQIVND (reference sequence). The CDR3 is 14 amino acids. With 8 bases removed from V and 0 bases from J, the gap between germline ends came to 13 bases. The CDR3 DNA reads TGTGCCAGTCGCCCGACGGGTCCTAACTATGGCTACACCTTC. Protein sequence: CASRPTGPNYGYTF.

This clone is a singleton in its sample. This chain joins TRBV6-6 and TRBJ2-1; D possibly corresponds to TRBD2 (5 bases). The V end lost 4 bases, the J end lost 8 bases, and 12 bases lay between the germline ends. This CDR3 region has 13 residues. Germline CDR1 reads MNHNY; CDR2 reads SVGAGI (reference sequence). Here the CDR3 reads CASSFLAGHEQFF. The DNA for the CDR3 is TGTGCCAGCAGTTTTCTAGCTGGGCATGAGCAGTTCTTC.

The V and J genes are TRBV3-1 (or the pseudogene TRBV3-2) and TRBJ1-4; a possible D gene is TRBD1 (5 bases). The CDR3 contains 16 residues. Trimming cost V 0 bases and J 4 bases, with 12 bases left between them. Germline V gene sequence: CDR1 LGHDT, CDR2 YNNKEL (reference sequence). CDR3 sequence: CASSQDLGRINEKLFF. The CDR3 DNA is TGTGCCAGCAGCCAAGATCTGGGACGGATTAATGAAAAACTGTTTTTT.

The chain combines TRBV5-4 with TRBJ1-5; D not resolved. Trimming left V 0 bases short and J 3 bases short, with 4 bases between. CDR3 length equals 13 residues. From germline, CDR1 is SGHNT and CDR2 YYREEE (reference sequence). CDR3 in DNA: TGTGCCAGCAGCTTGGACAACAATCAGCCCCAGCATTTT. Residues: CASSLDNNQPQHF.

The chain employs TRBV4-2 and TRBJ2-7; perhaps TRBD2 as D (5 bases). The ends were cut back, 0 bases at V and 2 bases at J, with 17 bases in the middle. From germline, CDR1 is LGHNA and CDR2 YNFKEQ. The CDR3 has 17 amino acids. CDR3 nucleotide sequence: TGTGCCAGCAGCCAAGAATACGCGAAGCGGTCCCCCTACGAGCAGTACTTC. Translated, it gives CASSQEYAKRSPYEQYF.